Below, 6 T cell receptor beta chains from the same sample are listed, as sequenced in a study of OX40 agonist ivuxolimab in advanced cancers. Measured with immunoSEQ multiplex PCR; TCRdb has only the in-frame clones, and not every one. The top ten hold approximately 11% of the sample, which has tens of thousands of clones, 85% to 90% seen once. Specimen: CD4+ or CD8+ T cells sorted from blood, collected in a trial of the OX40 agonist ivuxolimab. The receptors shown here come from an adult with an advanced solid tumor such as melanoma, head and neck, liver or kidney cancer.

This CDR3 reads CASSLSGTSGNTGELFF. The CDR3 nucleotides read TGTGCCAGCAGCTTAAGCGGGACTAGCGGTAACACCGGGGAGCTGTTTTTT. The V call is TRBV7-9, the J call TRBJ2-2, with TRBD2 matching over 11 bases. The V gene's germline CDR1 is SEHNR and CDR2 FQNEAQ (reference sequence). V dropped 2 bases and J dropped 2; count of bases not matched to a gene: 4. The CDR3 has 17 residues.

This chain's CDR3 is CASSSLGAQETQYF. The CDR3 region has the DNA TGTGCCAGCAGCTCCCTGGGGGCGCAGGAGACCCAGTACTTC. This rearrangement joins TRBV6-1 to TRBJ2-5; possible D gene TRBD1, 6 bases. Germline CDR1 reads MNHNS; CDR2 reads SASEGT. This CDR3 has 14 amino acids. V was pared by 6 bases and J by 5 bases, with 16 bases between.

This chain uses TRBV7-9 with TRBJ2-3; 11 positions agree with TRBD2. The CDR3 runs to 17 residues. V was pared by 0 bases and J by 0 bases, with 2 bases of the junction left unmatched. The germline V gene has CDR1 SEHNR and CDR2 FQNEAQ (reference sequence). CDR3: CASSLARTSGSTDTQYF. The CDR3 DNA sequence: TGTGCCAGCAGCTTAGCGCGGACTAGCGGGAGCACAGATACGCAGTATTTT. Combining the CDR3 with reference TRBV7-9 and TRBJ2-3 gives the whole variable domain DTGVSQNPRHKITKRGQNVTFRCDPISEHNRLYWYRQTLGQGPEFLTYFQNEAQLEKSRLLSDRFSAERPKGSFSTLEIQRTEQGDSAMYLCASSLARTSGSTDTQYFGPGTRLTVL.

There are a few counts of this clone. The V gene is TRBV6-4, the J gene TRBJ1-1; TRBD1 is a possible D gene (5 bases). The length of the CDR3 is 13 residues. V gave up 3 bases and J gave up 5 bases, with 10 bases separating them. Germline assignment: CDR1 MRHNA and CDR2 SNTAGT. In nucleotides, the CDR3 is TGTGCCAGCAGTGAGGTAAGGGGAACTGAAGCTTTCTTT. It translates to CASSEVRGTEAFF.

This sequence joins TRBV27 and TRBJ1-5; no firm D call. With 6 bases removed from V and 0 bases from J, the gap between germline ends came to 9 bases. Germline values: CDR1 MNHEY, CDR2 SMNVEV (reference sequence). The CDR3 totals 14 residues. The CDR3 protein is CASSYGHSNQPQHF. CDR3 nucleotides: TGTGCCAGCAGCTACGGGCATAGCAATCAGCCCCAGCATTTT.

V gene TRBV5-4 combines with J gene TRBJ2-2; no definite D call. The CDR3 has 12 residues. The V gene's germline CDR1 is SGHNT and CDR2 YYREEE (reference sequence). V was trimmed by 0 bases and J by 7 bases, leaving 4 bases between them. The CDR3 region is CASSLGGGELFF. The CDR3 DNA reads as TGTGCCAGCAGCTTGGGAGGCGGGGAGCTGTTTTTT. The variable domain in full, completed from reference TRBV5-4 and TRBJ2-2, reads ETGVTQSPTHLIKTRGQQVTLRCSSQSGHNTVSWYQQALGQGPQFIFQYYREEENGRGNFPPRFSGLQFPNYSSELNVNALELDDSALYLCASSLGGGELFFGEGSRLTVL.